The 18 T cell receptor beta chains below all came from one sample that was sequenced in a study of spatial heterogeneity in lung cancer (dated by TCRdb to the late 2010s). The time point label, read with the paper, signifies: sample taken at primary tumor resection. Their recognized antigens are unknown. On the study overall, not on this receptor specifically: The tumor nonsynonymous mutation count correlated with the number of expanded intratumoral alpha and beta TCRs.

The receptor library was made with 5' RACE. Reads for this sample came from a NextSeq 500. In TCRdb, the public reads were trimmed at Q25 with fastp and aligned with MiXCR, with productive beta chains retained. Rows are unified per CDR3 protein, each entry keeping the most common DNA and genes. Recorded for this sample are more than 15,000 distinct CDR3 sequences; 6.2% of them occurred a single time. The ten largest account for 6.8% of the sample. The sample in question was lung tumor tissue, obtained at surgery. These TCRs come from a male donor with early-stage non-small cell lung cancer.

This clonotype has ten or more counts. The rearrangement joins TRBV5-1 to TRBJ2-3, with D perhaps matching TRBD2 (5 bases). The germline gives CDR1 SGHRS, CDR2 YFSETQ. Between the trimmed V and J ends, which lost 5 bases and 0 bases, there was a span of 19 bases. The CDR3 has 17 amino acids. CDR3 amino acids: CASRGGRSLLSTDTQYF. Written as DNA, the CDR3 is TGCGCCAGCAGAGGAGGACGAAGCCTCCTTAGCACAGATACGCAGTATTTT.

This clonotype was observed at least ten times. The chain uses TRBV11-2 and TRBJ2-2, with TRBD2 identical over 12 bases. The CDR3 spans 18 residues. After removal of 4 bases from V and 3 bases from J, the junction contained 9 bases not matched to a gene. CDR1 is SGHAT and CDR2 is FQNNGV in the germline V gene. In DNA form, the CDR3 reads TGTGCCAGCAGCTCAGCTGGACTAGCGGGGTTCCACACCGGGGAGCTGTTTTTT. Amino acid sequence: CASSSAGLAGFHTGELFF.

This clonotype was observed many times. The chain is built from TRBV6-5 and TRBJ1-2, with D perhaps matching TRBD1 (6 bases). Germline V gives CDR1 MNHEY, CDR2 SVGAGI. This CDR3 spans 15 amino acids. Trimming cost V 0 bases and J 8 bases, with 16 bases left between them. The CDR3 DNA sequence: TGTGCCAGCAGTTACTCGACCGGACAGCATGTGGGCTACACCTTC. Its protein product is CASSYSTGQHVGYTF.

This clonotype was seen many times. This chain uses TRBV2 with TRBJ2-3; 7 bases align to TRBD2. The CDR3 is 12 amino acids. The V gene's germline CDR1 is SNHLY and CDR2 FYNNEI. The V and J ends lost 8 bases and 11 bases, in that order; junction bases with no gene match: 10. As DNA, the CDR3 is TGTGCCAGCCATTGGGAGGGGCCGGGGCAGTATTTT. Translation gives CASHWEGPGQYF.

This CDR3 is CSGGGSNQPQHF. The DNA for the CDR3 is TGCTCGGGGGGCGGTAGCAATCAGCCCCAGCATTTT. V and J are TRBV20-1 and TRBJ1-5, with a tentative D call TRBD1 (6 bases). The CDR3 spans 12 residues. Germline CDR1 reads DFQATT; CDR2 reads SNEGSKA (reference sequence).

This clonotype was detected many times. The chain has TRBV11-2 and TRBJ2-5; D gene uncertain. V was trimmed by 1 base and J by 1 base, leaving 7 bases between them. Germline-derived CDR1 and CDR2 are SGHAT and FQNNGV. This CDR3 is built from 14 residues. CDR3 bases: TGTGCCAGCAGCTTAGCCCTCGGCCAAGAGACCCAGTACTTC. Its translation is CASSLALGQETQYF.

The chain employs TRBV20-1 and TRBJ2-4; 10 nucleotides align to TRBD2. The CDR3 runs 15 residues. The germline V gene encodes CDR1 DFQATT and CDR2 SNEGSKA (reference sequence). Germline trimming cut 2 bases from V and 4 bases from J; bases unmatched to any gene: 5. The DNA of the CDR3 is TGCAGTGCTAGACCTAGGACTAGCGGTAAAAACATTCAGTACTTC. This sequence encodes CSARPRTSGKNIQYF.

In this sample, this clonotype is large. V is TRBV24-1 and J is TRBJ2-1, with a tentative D call TRBD2 (5 bases). The germline V gene encodes CDR1 KGHDR and CDR2 SFDVKD. V was clipped by 7 bases and J by 0 bases, with 12 bases between them. CDR3 length: 15 amino acids. CDR3 loop: CATRGRGVSYNEQFF. In DNA, the CDR3 is TGTGCCACCAGGGGCCGGGGAGTCTCCTACAATGAGCAGTTCTTC.

This clonotype was observed many times. This chain uses TRBV7-9 with TRBJ2-7; a weak D match, TRBD2 (5 bases). The V and J ends lost 0 bases and 5 bases respectively, with 11 bases between them. The CDR3 extends over 14 amino acids. The germline V gene has CDR1 SEHNR and CDR2 FQNEAQ (reference sequence). The CDR3 DNA reads TGTGCCAGCAGCTTAGCTGGGAGTAGCCACGAGCAGTACTTC. Translating gives CASSLAGSSHEQYF.

This clonotype was found many times. The chain carries TRBV4-1 and TRBJ1-3; 8 positions match TRBD1. The germline V gene encodes CDR1 MGHRA and CDR2 YSYEKL. Trimming took 3 bases from V and 2 from J; bases not matched to a gene: 6. The CDR3 length is 16 residues. CDR3 in DNA: TGCGCCAGCAGCCAGTCCCAGGGGGCGCCTGGAAACACCATATATTTT. Translation gives CASSQSQGAPGNTIYF.

The chain couples TRBV7-9 to TRBJ2-7; TRBD2 matches 11 bases. This CDR3 is 16 amino acids long. V was pared by 1 base and J by 0 bases, with 2 bases of the junction left unmatched. The germline gives CDR1 SEHNR, CDR2 FQNEAQ (reference sequence). CDR3 in DNA: TGTGCCAGCAGCTTAGGAACTAGCGGGAGCTCCTACGAGCAGTACTTC. Encoded protein: CASSLGTSGSSYEQYF.

This clonotype was recorded at least ten times. The rearrangement joins TRBV7-2 to TRBJ1-1; D remains ambiguous. The ends were cut back, 5 bases at V and 0 bases at J, with 16 bases in the middle. The CDR3 sequence is 16 residues long. Germline-derived CDR1 and CDR2 are SGHTA and FQGNSA. The CDR3 loop is CASSRYGVGLNTEAFF. In DNA form, the CDR3 reads TGTGCCAGCAGCAGGTACGGGGTAGGGCTGAACACTGAAGCTTTCTTT.

This clonotype was seen repeatedly, ten times or more. The gene calls are TRBV6-5 and TRBJ2-7; D may be TRBD1 (5 bases). The V end lost 0 bases, the J end lost 3 bases, and 12 bases lay between the germline ends. Looked up from germline, CDR1 is MNHEY and CDR2 is SVGAGI. The CDR3 sequence is 15 residues long. CDR3 residues: CASSYSSRAHYEQYF. Written as DNA, the CDR3 is TGTGCCAGCAGTTACTCGTCCAGGGCACACTACGAGCAGTACTTC.

This clonotype was seen ten or more times. This chain connects TRBV20-1 to TRBJ2-1, with no clear D. The CDR3 extends over 13 amino acids. Germline V lookup: CDR1 DFQATT, CDR2 SNEGSKA (reference sequence). V lost 0 bases and J 7 bases, leaving 10 bases between the germline ends. The CDR3 reads CSARDNWRNEQFF. CDR3 in DNA: TGCAGTGCTAGAGATAACTGGCGTAATGAGCAGTTCTTC.

This clonotype was detected many times. This sequence joins TRBV5-1 and TRBJ1-4, with 8 bases lining up with TRBD1. CDR1 SGHRS and CDR2 YFSETQ come from the germline V gene. V lost 1 base to trimming and J lost 7 bases; unmatched junction nucleotides: 6. The CDR3 sequence is 15 residues long. CDR3 region: CASSLSGGGGEKLFF. CDR3 coding DNA: TGCGCCAGCAGCTTGTCAGGGGGCGGAGGTGAAAAACTGTTTTTT. Full variable domain (remainder filled in from reference TRBV5-1 and TRBJ1-4): KAGVTQTPRYLIKTRGQQVTLSCSPISGHRSVSWYQQTPGQGLQFLFEYFSETQRNKGNFPGRFSGRQFSNSRSEMNVSTLELGDSALYLCASSLSGGGGEKLFFGSGTQLSVL.

In its sample, this clonotype was seen many times. J is TRBJ2-3 and V is TRBV5-1; D unclear. Per germline, CDR1 SGHRS and CDR2 YFSETQ. This CDR3 region has 11 residues. V was shortened by 6 bases and J by 2 bases, with 4 bases between the two germline ends. The CDR3: CASTNTDTQYF. CDR3 DNA: TGCGCCAGCACCAACACAGATACGCAGTATTTT.

This clonotype has just a few counts. V usage is TRBV7-2 and J usage is TRBJ2-2; D is ambiguous. CDR1 is SGHTA and CDR2 is FQGNSA in the germline V gene. This CDR3 comprises 13 residues. Trimming shortened V by 4 bases and J by 6 bases, and 9 bases separated the two germline ends. CDR3 bases: TGTGCCAGCAGCTGGGGAAGATCCGGGGAGCTGTTTTTT. This codes for CASSWGRSGELFF.

The chain joins TRBV12-3 or TRBV12-4 to TRBJ2-1, with 10 nucleotides matching TRBD2. Trimming removed 6 bases from V and 5 bases from J; junction bases left unmatched: 7. CDR3 size: 15 residues. The CDR3 is CASSPVAGGDNEQFF. The CDR3 DNA reads TGTGCCAGCAGCCCGGTAGCGGGGGGAGACAATGAGCAGTTCTTC.